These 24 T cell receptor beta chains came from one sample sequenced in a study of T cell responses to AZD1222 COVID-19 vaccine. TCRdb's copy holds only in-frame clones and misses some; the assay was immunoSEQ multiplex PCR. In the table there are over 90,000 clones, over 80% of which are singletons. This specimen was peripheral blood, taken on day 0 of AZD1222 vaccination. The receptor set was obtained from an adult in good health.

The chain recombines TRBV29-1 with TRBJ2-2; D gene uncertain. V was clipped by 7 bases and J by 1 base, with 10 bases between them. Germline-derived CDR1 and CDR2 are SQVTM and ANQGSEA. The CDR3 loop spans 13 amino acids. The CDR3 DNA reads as TGCAGCGCCGCGGCCGTGAACACCGGGGAGCTGTTTTTT. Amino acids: CSAAAVNTGELFF.

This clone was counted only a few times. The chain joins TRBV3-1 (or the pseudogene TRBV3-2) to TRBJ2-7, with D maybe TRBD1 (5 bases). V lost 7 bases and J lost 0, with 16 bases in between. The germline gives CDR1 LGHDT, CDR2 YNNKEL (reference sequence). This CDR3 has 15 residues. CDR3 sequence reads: CASKGATPDSYEQYF. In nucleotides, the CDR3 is TGTGCCAGCAAAGGGGCTACCCCCGACTCCTACGAGCAGTACTTC.

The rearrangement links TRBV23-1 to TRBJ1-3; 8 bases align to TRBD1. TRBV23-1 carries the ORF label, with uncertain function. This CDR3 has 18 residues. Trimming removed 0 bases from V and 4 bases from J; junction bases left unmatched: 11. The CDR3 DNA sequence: TGCGCCAGCAGTCAATCAAAGCAATTCCAGGGGGCGGGAAACACCATATATTTT. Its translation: CASSQSKQFQGAGNTIYF.

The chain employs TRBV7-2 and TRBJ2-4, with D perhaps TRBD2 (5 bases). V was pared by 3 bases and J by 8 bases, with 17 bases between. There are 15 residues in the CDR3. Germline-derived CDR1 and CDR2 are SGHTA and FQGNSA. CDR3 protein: CASSFRPFTSDIQYF. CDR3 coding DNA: TGTGCCAGCAGCTTCCGCCCCTTTACTAGTGACATTCAGTACTTC. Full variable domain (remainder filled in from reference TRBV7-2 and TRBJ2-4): GAGVSQSPSNKVTEKGKDVELRCDPISGHTALYWYRQSLGQGLEFLIYFQGNSAPDKSGLPSDRFSAERTGGSVSTLTIQRTQQEDSAVYLCASSFRPFTSDIQYFGAGTRLSVL.

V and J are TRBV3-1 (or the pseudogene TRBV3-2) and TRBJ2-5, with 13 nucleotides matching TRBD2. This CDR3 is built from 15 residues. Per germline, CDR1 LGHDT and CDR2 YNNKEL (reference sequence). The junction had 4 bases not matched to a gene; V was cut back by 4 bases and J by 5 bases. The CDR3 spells CASSLGTSGVETQYF. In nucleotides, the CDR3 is TGTGCCAGCAGCCTAGGGACTAGCGGGGTTGAGACCCAGTACTTC.

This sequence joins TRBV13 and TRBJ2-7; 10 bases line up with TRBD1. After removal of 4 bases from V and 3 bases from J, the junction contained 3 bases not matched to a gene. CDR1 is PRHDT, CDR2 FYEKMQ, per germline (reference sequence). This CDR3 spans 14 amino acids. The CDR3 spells CASSYGQGDYEQYF. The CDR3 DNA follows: TGTGCCAGCAGCTACGGACAGGGGGACTACGAGCAGTACTTC.

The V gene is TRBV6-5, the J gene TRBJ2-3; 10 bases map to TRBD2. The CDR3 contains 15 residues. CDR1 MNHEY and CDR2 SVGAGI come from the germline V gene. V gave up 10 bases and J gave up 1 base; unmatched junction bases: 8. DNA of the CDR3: TGTGCCACCACCACCGGGACTAGCGGCACAGATACGCAGTATTTT. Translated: CATTTGTSGTDTQYF.

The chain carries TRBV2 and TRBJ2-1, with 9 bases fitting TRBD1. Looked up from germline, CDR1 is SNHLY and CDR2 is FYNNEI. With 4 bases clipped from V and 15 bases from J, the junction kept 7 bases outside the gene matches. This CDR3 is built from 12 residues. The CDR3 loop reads CASSVGDRASFF. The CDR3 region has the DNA TGTGCCAGCAGTGTCGGGGACAGGGCTTCGTTCTTC.

CDR3 bases: TGCGCCAGCAGTAGGACTCCGTCGCCAAATGAGCAGTTCTTC. This translates into CASSRTPSPNEQFF. The chain carries TRBV10-2 and TRBJ2-1; the D gene is possibly TRBD2 (5 bases). V was cut by 5 bases and J by 7 bases, with 15 bases left in between. CDR1 and CDR2 from the germline V gene are WSHSY and SAAADI. The CDR3 runs to 14 residues.

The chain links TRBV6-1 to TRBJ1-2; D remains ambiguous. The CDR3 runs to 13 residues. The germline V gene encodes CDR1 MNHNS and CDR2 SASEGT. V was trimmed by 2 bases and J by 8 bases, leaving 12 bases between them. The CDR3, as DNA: TGTGCCAGCAGTGAAAGGGCAGCGCTGGGCTACACCTTC. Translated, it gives CASSERAALGYTF.

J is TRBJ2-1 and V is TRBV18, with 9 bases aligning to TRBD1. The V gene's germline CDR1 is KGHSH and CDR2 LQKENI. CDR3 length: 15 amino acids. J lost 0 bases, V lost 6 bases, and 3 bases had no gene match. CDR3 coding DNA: TGTGCCAGCTCCCCGACAGGGGGCTCCTACAATGAGCAGTTCTTC. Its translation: CASSPTGGSYNEQFF.

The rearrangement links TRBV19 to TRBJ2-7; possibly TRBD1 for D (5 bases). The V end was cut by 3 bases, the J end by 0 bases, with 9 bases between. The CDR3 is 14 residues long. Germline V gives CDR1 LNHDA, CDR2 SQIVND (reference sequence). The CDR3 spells CASSIWGNSYEQYF. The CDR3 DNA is TGTGCCAGTAGTATCTGGGGCAACTCCTACGAGCAGTACTTC. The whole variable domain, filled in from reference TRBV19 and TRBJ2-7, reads DGGITQSPKYLFRKEGQNVTLSCEQNLNHDAMYWYRQDPGQGLRLIYYSQIVNDFQKGDIAEGYSVSREKKESFPLTVTSAQKNPTAFYLCASSIWGNSYEQYFGPGTRLTVT.

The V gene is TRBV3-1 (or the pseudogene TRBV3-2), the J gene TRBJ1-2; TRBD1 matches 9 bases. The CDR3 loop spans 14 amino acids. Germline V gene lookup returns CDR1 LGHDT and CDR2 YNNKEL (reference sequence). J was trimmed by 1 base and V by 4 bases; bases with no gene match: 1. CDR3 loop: CASSLTGGNYGYTF. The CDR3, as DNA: TGTGCCAGCAGCCTGACAGGGGGTAACTATGGCTACACCTTC.

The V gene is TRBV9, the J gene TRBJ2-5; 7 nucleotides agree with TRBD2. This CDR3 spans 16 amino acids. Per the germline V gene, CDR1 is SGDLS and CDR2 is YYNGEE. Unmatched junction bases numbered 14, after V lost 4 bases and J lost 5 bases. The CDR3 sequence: CASSPVGGGGGETQYF. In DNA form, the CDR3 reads TGTGCCAGCAGCCCCGTTGGGGGGGGAGGTGGTGAGACCCAGTACTTC.

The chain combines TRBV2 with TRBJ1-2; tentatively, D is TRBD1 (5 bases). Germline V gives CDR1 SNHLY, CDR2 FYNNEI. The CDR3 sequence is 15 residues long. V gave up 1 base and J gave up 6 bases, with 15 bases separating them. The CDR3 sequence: CASSEESAGRDGYTF. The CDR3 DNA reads TGTGCCAGCAGTGAAGAGTCGGCAGGGAGGGATGGCTACACCTTC.

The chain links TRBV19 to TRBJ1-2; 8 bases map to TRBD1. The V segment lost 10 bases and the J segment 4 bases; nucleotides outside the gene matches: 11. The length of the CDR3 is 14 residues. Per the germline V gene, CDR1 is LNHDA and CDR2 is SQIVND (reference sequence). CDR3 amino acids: CATNPDRGSYGYTF. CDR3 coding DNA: TGTGCCACCAACCCCGACAGGGGAAGCTATGGCTACACCTTC.

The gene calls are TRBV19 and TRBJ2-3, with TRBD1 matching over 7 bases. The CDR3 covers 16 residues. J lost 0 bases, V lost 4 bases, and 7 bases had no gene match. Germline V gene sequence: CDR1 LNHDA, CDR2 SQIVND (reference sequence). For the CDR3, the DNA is TGTGCCAGTAGTACCGGGACAGTAAGGAGCACAGATACGCAGTATTTT. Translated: CASSTGTVRSTDTQYF.

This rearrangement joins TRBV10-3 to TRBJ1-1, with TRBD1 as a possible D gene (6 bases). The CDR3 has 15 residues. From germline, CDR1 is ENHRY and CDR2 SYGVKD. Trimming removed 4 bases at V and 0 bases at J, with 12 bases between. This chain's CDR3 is CAISGSGTMNTEAFF. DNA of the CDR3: TGTGCCATCAGTGGTTCCGGGACAATGAACACTGAAGCTTTCTTT.

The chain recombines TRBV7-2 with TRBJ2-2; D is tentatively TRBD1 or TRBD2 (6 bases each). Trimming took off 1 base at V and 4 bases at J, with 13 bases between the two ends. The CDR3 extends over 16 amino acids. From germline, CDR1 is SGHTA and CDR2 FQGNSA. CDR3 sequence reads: CASSLGGAGFTGELFF. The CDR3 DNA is TGTGCCAGCAGCTTAGGGGGGGCTGGGTTCACCGGGGAGCTGTTTTTT.

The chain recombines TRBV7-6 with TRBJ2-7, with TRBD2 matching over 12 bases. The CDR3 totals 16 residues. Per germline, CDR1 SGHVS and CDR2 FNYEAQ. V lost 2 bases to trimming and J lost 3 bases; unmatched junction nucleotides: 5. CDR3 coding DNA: TGTGCCAGCAGCTTATTGTCGGGACTAGCGGGCTACGAGCAGTACTTC. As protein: CASSLLSGLAGYEQYF. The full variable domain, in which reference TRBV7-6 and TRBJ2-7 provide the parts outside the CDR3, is GAGVSQSPRYKVTKRGQDVALRCDPISGHVSLYWYRQALGQGPEFLTYFNYEAQQDKSGLPNDRFSAERPEGSISTLTIQRTEQRDSAMYRCASSLLSGLAGYEQYFGPGTRLTVT.

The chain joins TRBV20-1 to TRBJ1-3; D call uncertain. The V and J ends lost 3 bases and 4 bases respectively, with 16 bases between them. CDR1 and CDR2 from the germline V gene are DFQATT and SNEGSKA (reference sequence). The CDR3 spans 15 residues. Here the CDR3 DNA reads TGCAGTGCTAGTCGGTTTAACCTTTCGGGAAACACCATATATTTT. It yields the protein CSASRFNLSGNTIYF.

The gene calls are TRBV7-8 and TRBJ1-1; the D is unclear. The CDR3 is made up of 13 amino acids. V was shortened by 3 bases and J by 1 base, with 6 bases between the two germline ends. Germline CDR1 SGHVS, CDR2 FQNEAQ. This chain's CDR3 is CASSFLKNTEAFF. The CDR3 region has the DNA TGTGCCAGCAGCTTCCTCAAGAACACTGAAGCTTTCTTT.

The DNA of the CDR3 is TGTGCCAGCAGCCAAGACTTCGTTGGGACAGGGCCGAATGAGCAGTTCTTC. This encodes CASSQDFVGTGPNEQFF. The chain recombines TRBV3-1 (or the pseudogene TRBV3-2) with TRBJ2-1; 9 bases align to TRBD1. This CDR3 spans 17 amino acids. Germline-derived CDR1 and CDR2 are LGHDT and YNNKEL (reference sequence). The V segment lost 0 bases and the J segment 7 bases; nucleotides outside the gene matches: 10.

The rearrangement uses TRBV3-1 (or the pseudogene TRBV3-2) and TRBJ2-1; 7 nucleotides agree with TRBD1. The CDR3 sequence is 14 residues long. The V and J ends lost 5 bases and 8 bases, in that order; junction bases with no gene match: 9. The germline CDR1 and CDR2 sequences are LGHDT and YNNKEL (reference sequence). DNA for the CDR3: TGTGCCAGCAGCTCTCGACAGGGTGGGGATGAGCAGTTCTTC. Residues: CASSSRQGGDEQFF.